The 6 T cell receptor beta chains listed next were all sequenced from one sample in a study of T cells in localized non-small cell lung cancer (dated by TCRdb to the early 2020s). Libraries were made using the immunoSEQ multiplex PCR assay. The table was pulled from immuneACCESS by TCRdb, which kept in-frame rearrangements only. Such tables lose some clones; where checked, under half of the loss comes from unresolved V genes, and the rest has no known cause. In this sample the table shows 60,000 to 75,000 clones, approximately 84% of which occur a single time. Roughly 14% of the sample goes to the ten largest clones. Sequenced material: peripheral blood, taken before any cancer treatment. These receptors all come from a female donor at least 60 years old with stage I lung adenocarcinoma.

The chain links TRBV5-4 to TRBJ1-5, with a possible D match to TRBD1 (5 bases). The germline V gene has CDR1 SGHNT and CDR2 YYREEE (reference sequence). Trimming cost V 0 bases and J 6 bases, with 10 bases left between them. CDR3 length equals 14 residues. This CDR3 is CASSLDQGGQPQHF. The DNA of the CDR3 is TGTGCCAGCAGCTTGGACCAGGGTGGTCAGCCCCAGCATTTT.

The rearrangement uses TRBV2 and TRBJ2-3; the D gene is possibly TRBD1 (6 bases). CDR1 SNHLY and CDR2 FYNNEI come from the germline V gene. This CDR3 has 16 amino acids. V gave up 7 bases and J gave up 1 base, with 18 bases separating them. The CDR3 is CASTPDRARGTDTQYF. In nucleotides, the CDR3 is TGTGCCAGCACCCCGGACAGAGCGAGGGGCACAGATACGCAGTATTTT.

The CDR3 DNA follows: TGTGCCAGCAGCTACCGACTAGCGGGACTCAATGAGCAGTTCTTC. It specifies CASSYRLAGLNEQFF. The V gene is TRBV11-2, the J gene TRBJ2-1; TRBD2 matches at 11 bases. In germline, CDR1 is SGHAT, CDR2 FQNNGV. Trimming took 4 bases from V and 6 from J; bases not matched to a gene: 5. CDR3 length equals 15 residues.

The genes are TRBV6-5 and TRBJ2-7; TRBD1 matches 8 bases. Germline V gives CDR1 MNHEY, CDR2 SVGAGI. This CDR3 is 14 amino acids long. V was pared by 5 bases and J by 3 bases, with 6 bases of the junction left unmatched. CDR3 nucleotide sequence: TGTGCCAGCAGTCCGGGGACAGGAAACTACGAGCAGTACTTC. Translation gives CASSPGTGNYEQYF.

This chain joins TRBV2 and TRBJ2-3; D gene unclear. This CDR3 has 15 amino acids. Germline V gives CDR1 SNHLY, CDR2 FYNNEI. V lost 6 bases and J lost 2, with 15 bases in between. The CDR3 region is CASSPYALTTDTQYF. CDR3 DNA: TGTGCCAGCAGCCCCTATGCTCTTACCACAGATACGCAGTATTTT.

This clone was seen a handful of times. V gene TRBV7-2 combines with J gene TRBJ2-5, with 9 bases matching TRBD2. Germline lookup yields CDR1 SGHTA and CDR2 FQGNSA. The CDR3 loop spans 16 amino acids. V gave up 2 bases and J gave up 5 bases; unmatched junction bases: 9. The CDR3 DNA is TGTGCCAGCAGCTTATCTGGGACTAGCAGTCAGGAGACCCAGTACTTC. It codes for CASSLSGTSSQETQYF.